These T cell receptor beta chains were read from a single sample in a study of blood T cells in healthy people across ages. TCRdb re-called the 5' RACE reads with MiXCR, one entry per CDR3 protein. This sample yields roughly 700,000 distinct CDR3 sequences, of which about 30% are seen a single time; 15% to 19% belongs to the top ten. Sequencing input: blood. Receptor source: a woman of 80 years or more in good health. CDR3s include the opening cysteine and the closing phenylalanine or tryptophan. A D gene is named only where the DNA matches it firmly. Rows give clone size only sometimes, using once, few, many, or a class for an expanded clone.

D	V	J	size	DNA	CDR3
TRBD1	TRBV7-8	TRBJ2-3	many	TGTGCCAGCAGCCCCCGACAGGGAAGGGCGGCAGATACGCAGTATTTT	CASSPRQGRAADTQYF
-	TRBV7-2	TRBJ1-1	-	TGTGCCAGCAGCTTAGGCGGCAGCATCATGAACACTGAAGCTTTCTTT	CASSLGGSIMNTEAFF
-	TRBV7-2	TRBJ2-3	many	TGTGCCAGCGCCGCCGAGACGAGAGTTAGCACAGATACGCAGTATTTT	CASAAETRVSTDTQYF
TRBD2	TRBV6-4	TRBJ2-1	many	TGTGCCAGCCCTTGGGGCGCGGGGGGGCCAAGGTCCTACAATGAGCAGTTCTTC	CASPWGAGGPRSYNEQFF
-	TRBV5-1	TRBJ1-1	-	TGCGCCAGCAGCAGAAACCGGGACATCCCGCCTAATGAAGCTTTCTTT	CASSRNRDIPPNEAFF
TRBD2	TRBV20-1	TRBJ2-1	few	TGCAGTGCTGCGTCGCTAGCGGGCGTCAATTACAATGAGCAGTTCTTC	CSAASLAGVNYNEQFF
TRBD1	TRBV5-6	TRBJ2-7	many	TGTGCCAGCAGCTTGGTACTACAGGGGGCAAAGTACGAGCAGTACTTC	CASSLVLQGAKYEQYF
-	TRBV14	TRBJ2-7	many	TGTGCCAGCAGCCAAGGTGCCAGGGCGACCTACGAGCAGTACTTC	CASSQGARATYEQYF
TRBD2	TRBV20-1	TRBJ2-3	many	TGCAGTGCTAGAGACGGACTAGCGGGGGCCCGCGATACGCAGTATTTT	CSARDGLAGARDTQYF
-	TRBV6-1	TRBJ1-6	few	TGTGCCAGCAGTGGAGTGTATAATTCACCCCTCCACTTT	CASSGVYNSPLHF
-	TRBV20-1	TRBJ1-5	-	TGCAGTGCTAGAGATCCGCGGTATAGCAATCAGCCCCAGCATTTT	CSARDPRYSNQPQHF
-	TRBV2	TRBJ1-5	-	TGTGCCAGCAGTGGGGGGTCACTTAGCAATCAGCCCCAGCATTTT	CASSGGSLSNQPQHF
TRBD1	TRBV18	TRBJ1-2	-	TGTGCCGGCTCACAGGGGCGGAGATATGGCTACACCTTC	CAGSQGRRYGYTF
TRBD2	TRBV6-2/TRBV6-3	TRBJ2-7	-	TGTGCCAGCAGTTACTCCCCGGAGCGGGGTGCCTACGAGCAGTACTTC	CASSYSPERGAYEQYF
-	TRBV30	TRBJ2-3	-	TGTGCCTGGTCCCCGGGCCCAGATACGCAGTATTTT	CAWSPGPDTQYF
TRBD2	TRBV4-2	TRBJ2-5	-	TGTGCCAGCAGCCAAGGTCGACTAGCGGGGTCACAAGAGACCCAGTACTTC	CASSQGRLAGSQETQYF
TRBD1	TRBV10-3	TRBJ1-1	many	TGTGCCATCAGTGAGCCAGACAGGGGGCGGTCGAACACTGAAGCTTTCTTT	CAISEPDRGRSNTEAFF
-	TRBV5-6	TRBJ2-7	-	TGTGCCAGCAGCTTGCTGCAGACCTACGAGCAGTACTTC	CASSLLQTYEQYF
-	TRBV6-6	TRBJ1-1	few	TGTGCCAGCAGTTACCGACCCGGGGATACTGAAGCTTTCTTT	CASSYRPGDTEAFF
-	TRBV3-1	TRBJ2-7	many	TGTGCCAGCAGCCAAGCCTATGGCGGAACCTACGAGCAGTACTTC	CASSQAYGGTYEQYF
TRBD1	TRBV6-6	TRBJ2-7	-	TGTGCCAGCATAGGGCAGGGGGCTCGCGAGCAGTACTTC	CASIGQGAREQYF
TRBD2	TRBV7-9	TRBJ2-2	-	TGTGCCAGCAGCTTAAACATAGCGGGGGGCCGGGACACCGGGGAGCTGTTTTTT	CASSLNIAGGRDTGELFF
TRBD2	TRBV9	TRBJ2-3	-	TGTGCCAGCAGCGTAGGGGTCCAGCGGGGGGGCCGGACAGATACGCAGTATTTT	CASSVGVQRGGRTDTQYF
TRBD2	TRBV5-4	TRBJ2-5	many	TGTGCCAGCAGCGGTAGCGGGGGGGCGGGAGAGACCCAGTACTTC	CASSGSGGAGETQYF
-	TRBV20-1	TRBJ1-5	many	TGCAGTGCTCCGACAGCTTATAGCAATCAGCCCCAGCATTTT	CSAPTAYSNQPQHF
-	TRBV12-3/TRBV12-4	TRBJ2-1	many	TGTGCCAGCAGTTCCCTTACGCCCCTTCCGGGGGCGGTTGAGCAGTTCTTC	CASSSLTPLPGAVEQFF
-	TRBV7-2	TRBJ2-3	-	TGTGCCAGCGGCTTAGACGGGGGAGGAGATACGCAGTATTTT	CASGLDGGGDTQYF
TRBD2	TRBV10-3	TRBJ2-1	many	TGTGCCATCAGTGAGTATAGCGGGTTCGACAATGAGCAGTTCTTC	CAISEYSGFDNEQFF
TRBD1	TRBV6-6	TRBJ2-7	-	TGTGCCAGCAGCTCGGGGACAGTACTTACCTACGAGCAGTACTTC	CASSSGTVLTYEQYF
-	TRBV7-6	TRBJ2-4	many	TGTGCCAGCAGCTTGAGCAACGGGATTCAGTACTTC	CASSLSNGIQYF
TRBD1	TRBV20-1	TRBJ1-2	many	TGCAGTGCTTTACCCGGGACAGGGGTCTACACCTTC	CSALPGTGVYTF